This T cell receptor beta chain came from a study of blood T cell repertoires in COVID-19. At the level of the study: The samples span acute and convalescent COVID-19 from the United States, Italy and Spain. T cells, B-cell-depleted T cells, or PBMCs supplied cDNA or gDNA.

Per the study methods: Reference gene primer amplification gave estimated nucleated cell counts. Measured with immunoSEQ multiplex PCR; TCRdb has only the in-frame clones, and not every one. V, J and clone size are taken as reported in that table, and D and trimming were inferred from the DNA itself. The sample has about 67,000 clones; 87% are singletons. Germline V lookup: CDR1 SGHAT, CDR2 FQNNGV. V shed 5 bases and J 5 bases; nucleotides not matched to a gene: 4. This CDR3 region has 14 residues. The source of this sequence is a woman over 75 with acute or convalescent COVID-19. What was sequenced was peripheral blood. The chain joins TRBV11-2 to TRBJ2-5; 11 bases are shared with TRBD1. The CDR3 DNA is TGTGCCAGCAGCGCCGGGACAGGGGGTGAGACCCAGTACTTC. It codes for CASSAGTGGETQYF. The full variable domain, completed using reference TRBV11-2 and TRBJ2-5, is EAGVAQSPRYKIIEKRQSVAFWCNPISGHATLYWYQQILGQGPKLLIQFQNNGVVDDSQLPKDRFSAERLKGVDSTLKIQPAKLEDSAVYLCASSAGTGGETQYFGPGTRLLVL.